The clone carrying this T cell receptor beta chain has ten or more counts. The read falls 3 residues short of the CDR3 end, and the missing part is taken from the germline J gene. CDR1 DFQATT and CDR2 SNEGSKA come from the germline V gene (reference sequence). Germline trimming cut 3 bases from V and 4 bases from J; bases unmatched to any gene: 9. The CDR3 is made up of 16 amino acids. The sample belongs to a study of T cell clonality in common variable immunodeficiency. Clones were read by immunoSEQ multiplex PCR, and TCRdb kept only the in-frame ones, dropping some. This sample comprises roughly 51,000 clones, none seen once only.

The clonotype comes from a person between 18 and 75 years old in good health. The sample was peripheral blood mononuclear cells. This chain links TRBV20-1 with TRBJ2-1, with TRBD2 matching over 10 bases. Incomplete CDR3 DNA: TGCAGTGCTAGGAGGGGAATAGCGGGAGGTTACAATGAG. This translates into CSARRGIAGGYNE. The entire CDR3 sequence reads CSARRGIAGGYNEQFF.